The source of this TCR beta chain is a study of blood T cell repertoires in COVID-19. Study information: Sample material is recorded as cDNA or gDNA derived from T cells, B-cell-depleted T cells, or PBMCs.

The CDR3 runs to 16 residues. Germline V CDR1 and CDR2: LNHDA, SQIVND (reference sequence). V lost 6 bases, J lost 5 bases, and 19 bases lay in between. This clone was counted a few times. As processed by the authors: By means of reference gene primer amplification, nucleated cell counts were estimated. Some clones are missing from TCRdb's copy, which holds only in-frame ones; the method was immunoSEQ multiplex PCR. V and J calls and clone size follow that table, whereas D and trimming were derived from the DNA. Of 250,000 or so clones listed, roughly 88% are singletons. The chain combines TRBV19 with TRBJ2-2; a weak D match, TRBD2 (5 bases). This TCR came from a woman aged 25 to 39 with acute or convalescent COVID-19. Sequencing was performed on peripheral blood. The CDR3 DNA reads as TGTGCCAGTAGGACACCGGGAAAAAGGGAAACCGGGGAGCTGTTTTTT. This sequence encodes CASRTPGKRETGELFF. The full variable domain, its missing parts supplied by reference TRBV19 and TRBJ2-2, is DGGITQSPKYLFRKEGQNVTLSCEQNLNHDAMYWYRQDPGQGLRLIYYSQIVNDFQKGDIAEGYSVSREKKESFPLTVTSAQKNPTAFYLCASRTPGKRETGELFFGEGSRLTVL.